This T cell receptor (beta chain) derives from a study of T cell changes during pregnancy in multiple sclerosis. Generated by immunoSEQ multiplex PCR, the TCRdb table keeps only in-frame clones and is missing some. Of more than 95,000 clones in the sample, 92% were seen once. CDR1 and CDR2 (germline): SGHRS, YFSETQ. V shed 2 bases, J shed 5 bases, and the junction held 3 bases outside the gene matches. The CDR3 extends over 14 amino acids. V usage is TRBV5-1 and J usage is TRBJ1-1, with TRBD1 matching over 10 bases. Sequences were derived from peripheral blood, sampled after pregnancy. This clonotype was obtained from a female donor with multiple sclerosis, enrolled in a pregnancy study. In DNA form, the CDR3 reads TGCGCCAGCAGCTTCGGGGACAGGGGAACTGAAGCTTTCTTT. It yields the protein CASSFGDRGTEAFF.